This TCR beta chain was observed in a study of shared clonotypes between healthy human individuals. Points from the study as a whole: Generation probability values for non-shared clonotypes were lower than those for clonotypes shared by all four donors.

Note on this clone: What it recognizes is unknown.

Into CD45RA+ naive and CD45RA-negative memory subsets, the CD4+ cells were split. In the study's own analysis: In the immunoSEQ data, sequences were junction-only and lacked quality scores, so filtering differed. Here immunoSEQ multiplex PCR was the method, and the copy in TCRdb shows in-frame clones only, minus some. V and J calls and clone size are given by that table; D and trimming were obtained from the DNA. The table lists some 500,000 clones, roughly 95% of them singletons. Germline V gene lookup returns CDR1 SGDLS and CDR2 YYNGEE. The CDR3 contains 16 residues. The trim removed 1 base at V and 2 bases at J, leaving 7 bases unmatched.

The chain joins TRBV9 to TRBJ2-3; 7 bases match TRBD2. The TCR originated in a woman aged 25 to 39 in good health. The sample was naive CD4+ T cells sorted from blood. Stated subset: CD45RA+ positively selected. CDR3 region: CASSVNPGGLTDTQYF. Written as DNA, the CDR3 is TGTGCCAGCAGCGTAAACCCGGGGGGTCTCACAGATACGCAGTATTTT.